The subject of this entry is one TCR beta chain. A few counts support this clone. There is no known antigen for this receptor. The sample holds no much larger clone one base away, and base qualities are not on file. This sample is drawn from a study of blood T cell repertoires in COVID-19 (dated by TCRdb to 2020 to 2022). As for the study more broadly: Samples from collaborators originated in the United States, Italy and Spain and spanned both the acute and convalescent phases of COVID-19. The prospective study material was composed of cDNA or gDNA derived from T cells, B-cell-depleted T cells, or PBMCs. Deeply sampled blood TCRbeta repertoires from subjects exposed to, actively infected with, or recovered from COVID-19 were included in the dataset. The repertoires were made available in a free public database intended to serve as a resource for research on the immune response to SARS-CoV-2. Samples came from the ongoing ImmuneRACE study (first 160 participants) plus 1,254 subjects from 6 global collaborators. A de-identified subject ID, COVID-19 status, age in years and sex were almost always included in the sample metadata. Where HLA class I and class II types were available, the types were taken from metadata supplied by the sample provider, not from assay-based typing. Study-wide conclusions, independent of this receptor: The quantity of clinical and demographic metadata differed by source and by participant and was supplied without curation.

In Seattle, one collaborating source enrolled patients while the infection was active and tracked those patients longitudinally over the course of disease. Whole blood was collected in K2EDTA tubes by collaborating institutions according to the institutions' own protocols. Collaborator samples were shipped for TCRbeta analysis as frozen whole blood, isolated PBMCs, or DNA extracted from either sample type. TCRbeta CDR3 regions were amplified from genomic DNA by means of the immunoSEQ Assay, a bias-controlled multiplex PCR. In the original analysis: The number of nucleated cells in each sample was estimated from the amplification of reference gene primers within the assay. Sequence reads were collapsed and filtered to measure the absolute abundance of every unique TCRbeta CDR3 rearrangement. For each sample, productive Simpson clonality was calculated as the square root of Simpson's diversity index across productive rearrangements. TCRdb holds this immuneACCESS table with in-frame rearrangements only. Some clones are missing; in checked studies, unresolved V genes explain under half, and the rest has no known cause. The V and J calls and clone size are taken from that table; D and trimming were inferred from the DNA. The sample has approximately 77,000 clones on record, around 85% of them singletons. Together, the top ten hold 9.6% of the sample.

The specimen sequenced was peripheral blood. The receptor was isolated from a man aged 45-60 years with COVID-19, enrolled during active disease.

The CDR3: CAIRTDTGELFF. The sequenced DNA: TGTGCCATCCGAACGGACACCGGGGAGCTGTTTTTT. Recombination joined TRBV7-9 with TRBJ2-2; the D gene identity is not certain. V is cut by 10 bases and J by 3 bases, and the space between the germline ends is 9 bases. CDR1 and CDR2, looked up from the germline V gene (reference sequence), are SEHNR and FQNEAQ. CDR3 length: 12 amino acids, cysteine to phenylalanine. The sequence is cut down to CDR3 DNA, 36 bases in frame from base 1.